The rows below give T cell receptor beta chains drawn from one sample of a study of low-dose radiotherapy and immunotherapy resistance in tumors. TCRdb ran MiXCR on the reads and lists one entry per CDR3 protein. The table lists 64,000 or so distinct CDR3 sequences, roughly 30% of them singletons. Sequencing was performed on PBMCs, taken before treatment. Every receptor here comes from a female donor with ovarian cancer. Each CDR3 is given with its conserved first and last residue. The D gene is left open where the match is weak. The size of a clone is reported for some rows only, either as once, few or many, or as a class for expanded clones.

>NA|TRBJ1-4|TRBV4-1|NA
CATRKWNRDNEKLFF
TGCGCCACCAGGAAATGGAATAGGGATAATGAAAAACTGTTTTTT
>TRBD1|TRBJ2-7|TRBV5-1|NA
CASRQRQGIGEQYF
TGCGCCAGCAGACAAAGACAGGGCATTGGTGAGCAGTACTTC
>TRBD1|TRBJ1-5|TRBV3-1|many
CASSPGDRTNQPQHF
TGTGCCAGCAGCCCCGGGGACAGGACGAATCAGCCCCAGCATTTT
>TRBD2|TRBJ2-7|TRBV20-1|many
CSASRGGTRVEQYF
TGCAGTGCCTCAAGGGGGGGGACTAGGGTCGAGCAGTACTTC
>TRBD1|TRBJ2-1|TRBV29-1|many
CSVTGISSYNEQFF
TGCAGCGTGACAGGGATCAGCTCCTACAATGAGCAGTTCTTC
>TRBD2|TRBJ2-7|TRBV14|many
CASRTGGGYEQYF
TGTGCCAGCAGGACGGGGGGAGGCTACGAGCAGTACTTC
>NA|TRBJ1-5|TRBV19|NA
CASSIYISNQPQHF
TGTGCCAGTAGTATTTACATCAGCAATCAGCCCCAGCATTTT
>NA|TRBJ1-5|TRBV19|many
CASSMSFGRRSNQPQHF
TGTGCCAGTAGTATGAGTTTCGGACGGCGTAGCAATCAGCCCCAGCATTTT
>NA|TRBJ2-7|TRBV4-1|NA
CASSQVGALSYEQYF
TGCGCCAGCAGCCAAGTGGGGGCCCTCTCCTACGAGCAGTACTTC
>NA|TRBJ1-2|TRBV29-1|NA
CSVEDWSPDGYTF
TGCAGCGTTGAAGATTGGAGTCCGGATGGCTACACCTTC
>NA|TRBJ1-2|TRBV25-1|many
CASSEGGGRNGYTF
TGTGCCAGCAGTGAAGGCGGGGGCAGGAATGGCTACACCTTC
>NA|TRBJ2-4|TRBV2|many
CASSEEGVAKNIQYF
TGTGCCAGCAGTGAAGAGGGGGTAGCCAAAAACATTCAGTACTTC
>NA|TRBJ2-2|TRBV29-1|many
CSVEGGSGTGELFF
TGCAGCGTTGAAGGGGGCAGTGGAACCGGGGAGCTGTTTTTT
>TRBD1|TRBJ1-5|TRBV28|many
CASSLYGQGIRQPQHF
TGTGCCAGCAGTTTATATGGACAGGGGATACGGCAGCCCCAGCATTTT
>NA|TRBJ2-1|TRBV7-9|many
CASLAGVGRKNEQFF
TGTGCCAGCCTAGCTGGGGTCGGGCGGAAAAATGAGCAGTTCTTC
>TRBD2|TRBJ2-5|TRBV6-2/TRBV6-3|many
CASSYSLAGAETQYF
TGTGCCAGCAGTTACTCCCTAGCGGGAGCGGAGACCCAGTACTTC
>TRBD2|TRBJ2-5|TRBV14|many
CASSQRGLAGDQETQYF
TGTGCCAGCAGCCAAAGGGGCCTAGCGGGGGACCAAGAGACCCAGTACTTC
>NA|TRBJ1-6|TRBV29-1|few
CSVDEGDSNSPLHF
TGCAGCGTTGATGAGGGGGACTCTAATTCACCCCTCCACTTT
>TRBD2|TRBJ2-1|TRBV30|many
CAGSSGGLNEQFF
TGTGCCGGATCTAGCGGGGGATTGAATGAGCAGTTCTTC